Listed here are 32 T cell receptor beta chains from one sample, sequenced in a study of T-cell reconstitution after alpha-beta-depleted transplantation in children. Using unique molecular identifiers, the investigators prepared the TCRbeta library. TCRdb reprocessed the PCR reads with MiXCR, giving one entry per CDR3 protein. The table has 200,000 to 250,000 distinct CDR3 sequences, under 9.5% seen once. This sample comprised PBMCs from the stem cell graft donor, obtained from the stem cell graft. These receptors all stem from a human donor who donated a stem cell graft to a child with acute lymphoblastic leukemia.

This clonotype has ten or more counts. This chain uses TRBV29-1 with TRBJ2-2; D gene unclear. Trimming shortened V by 6 bases and J by 4 bases, and 15 bases separated the two germline ends. Germline V gene lookup returns CDR1 SQVTM and CDR2 ANQGSEA. The length of the CDR3 is 14 residues. The CDR3 is CSVDGGKSTGELFF. The CDR3 DNA reads as TGCAGCGTGGATGGCGGAAAATCCACCGGGGAGCTGTTTTTT.

This clonotype was recorded at least ten times. This chain links TRBV29-1 with TRBJ2-1, with 7 bases fitting TRBD2. V lost 7 bases to trimming and J lost 3 bases; unmatched junction nucleotides: 12. CDR3 size: 15 residues. The germline V gene encodes CDR1 SQVTM and CDR2 ANQGSEA. The CDR3 region is CSAAGLDAVYNEQFF. As DNA, the CDR3 is TGCAGCGCCGCCGGACTAGATGCGGTCTACAATGAGCAGTTCTTC.

This clonotype showed up just a few times. The rearrangement links TRBV24-1 to TRBJ2-2; D may match TRBD1 or TRBD2 (5 bases each). CDR3 size: 14 residues. V was pared by 5 bases and J by 2 bases, with 8 bases between. Germline lookup yields CDR1 KGHDR and CDR2 SFDVKD. CDR3 amino acids: CATSGDLNTGELFF. The CDR3 region has the DNA TGTGCCACCAGTGGGGACCTAAACACCGGGGAGCTGTTTTTT.

Of note for this clonotype: The junction does not match germline at one end; this may be a read error. V gene TRBV11-2 combines with J gene TRBJ2-6, with D perhaps matching TRBD2 (6 bases). The CDR3 runs 16 residues. The germline V gene has CDR1 SGHAT and CDR2 FQNNGV. CDR3 region: CASSPLGGFGANVLAF. The CDR3 DNA reads as TGTGCCAGCAGCCCCCTGGGGGGTTTTGGGGCCAACGTCCTGGCTTTC.

This clonotype was seen ten or more times. V and J are TRBV5-1 and TRBJ1-4, with D tentatively TRBD1 (6 bases). V lost 1 base, J lost 5 bases, and 9 bases lay in between. Germline CDR1 and CDR2: SGHRS and YFSETQ. The CDR3 sequence is 14 residues long. This CDR3 is CASSLTGPNEKLFF. The DNA of the CDR3 is TGCGCCAGCAGCTTGACAGGGCCGAATGAAAAACTGTTTTTT. Looking up the rest from reference TRBV5-1 and TRBJ1-4 gives the full variable domain: KAGVTQTPRYLIKTRGQQVTLSCSPISGHRSVSWYQQTPGQGLQFLFEYFSETQRNKGNFPGRFSGRQFSNSRSEMNVSTLELGDSALYLCASSLTGPNEKLFFGSGTQLSVL.

This clonotype came up a few times. J is TRBJ2-1 and V is TRBV10-2; 9 nucleotides line up with TRBD2. V shed 6 bases, J shed 0 bases, and the junction held 3 bases outside the gene matches. The germline CDR1 and CDR2 sequences are WSHSY and SAAADI. This CDR3 is built from 15 residues. CDR3 bases: TGCGCCAGCAGAGTTAGCGGGAGCTCCTACAATGAGCAGTTCTTC. As protein: CASRVSGSSYNEQFF.

The chain joins TRBV6-2 or TRBV6-3 to TRBJ1-5; D gene ambiguous. Trimming shortened V by 4 bases and J by 3 bases, and 7 bases separated the two germline ends. The CDR3 length is 13 residues. Germline-derived CDR1 and CDR2 are MNHEY and SVGEGT. CDR3 sequence (DNA): TGTGCCAGCAGTTCCCTCCTCAATCAGCCCCAGCATTTT. As protein: CASSSLLNQPQHF.

The chain employs TRBV5-6 and TRBJ1-1; D remains unclear. CDR3 length equals 15 residues. The V end was cut by 4 bases, the J end by 4 bases, with 17 bases between. Germline CDR1 SGHDT, CDR2 YYEEEE. This CDR3 reads CASSPIGRAGTEAFF. The CDR3 nucleotides are TGTGCCAGCAGCCCAATCGGAAGGGCGGGCACTGAAGCTTTCTTT. Drawing the rest from reference TRBV5-6 and TRBJ1-1, the complete variable domain is DAGVTQSPTHLIKTRGQQVTLRCSPKSGHDTVSWYQQALGQGPQFIFQYYEEEERQRGNFPDRFSGHQFPNYSSELNVNALLLGDSALYLCASSPIGRAGTEAFFGQGTRLTVV.

The chain uses TRBV10-3 and TRBJ2-5; 9 nucleotides match TRBD1. After removal of 6 bases from V and 4 bases from J, the junction contained 9 bases not matched to a gene. There are 15 residues in the CDR3. CDR1 ENHRY and CDR2 SYGVKD come from the germline V gene. In DNA, the CDR3 is TGTGCCATCAGACAGGGACAGGGAATCGGAGAGACCCAGTACTTC. Encoded protein: CAIRQGQGIGETQYF.

In this sample, this clonotype turned up many times. The V gene is TRBV27, the J gene TRBJ2-2; TRBD2 might be the D (7 bases). V lost 7 bases and J lost 5, with 20 bases in between. Per the germline V gene, CDR1 is MNHEY and CDR2 is SMNVEV (reference sequence). This CDR3 region has 16 residues. The CDR3 is CASTSWGGGPTGELFF. The CDR3 coding sequence is TGTGCCAGCACCTCCTGGGGGGGCGGCCCGACCGGGGAGCTGTTTTTT.

This clonotype was observed a handful of times. The chain is built from TRBV12-3 or TRBV12-4 and TRBJ2-7, with D perhaps matching TRBD1 (5 bases). Trimming stripped 3 bases from V and 6 bases from J, with 18 bases between. The CDR3 length is 15 residues. The CDR3 is CASSFKGFRVGEQYF. The CDR3 region has the DNA TGTGCCAGCAGTTTTAAGGGGTTTCGGGTAGGCGAGCAGTACTTC.

This clonotype was counted a few times. This chain links TRBV6-1 with TRBJ1-3; 8 bases line up with TRBD1. This CDR3 comprises 13 residues. Germline V gene lookup returns CDR1 MNHNS and CDR2 SASEGT. Trimming removed 6 bases from V and 2 bases from J; junction bases left unmatched: 0. CDR3 DNA: TGTGCCAGCAGGGACAGGGCTGGAAACACCATATATTTT. As protein: CASRDRAGNTIYF.

This clonotype was found a few times. The J gene is TRBJ2-7, the V gene TRBV20-1; weak D call: TRBD1 (6 bases). Germline-derived CDR1 and CDR2 are DFQATT and SNEGSKA (reference sequence). V lost 3 bases and J lost 6, with 15 bases in between. CDR3 length equals 13 residues. CDR3 coding DNA: TGCAGTGCTAGTGGTCAGGGGTCGGTCGAGCAGTACTTC. Its translation: CSASGQGSVEQYF.

This clonotype was counted ten times or more. The V and J genes are TRBV12-3 or TRBV12-4 and TRBJ1-5; D is unresolved. CDR3 length equals 16 residues. Trimming stripped 2 bases from V and 0 bases from J, with 11 bases between. CDR3 bases: TGTGCCAGCAGTTTATCTTATGCAGTTAGCAATCAGCCCCAGCATTTT. Translating it yields CASSLSYAVSNQPQHF.

This clonotype appeared a few times. The V gene is TRBV20-1, the J gene TRBJ2-5; 9 nucleotides align to TRBD2. The germline CDR1 and CDR2 sequences are DFQATT and SNEGSKA (reference sequence). The CDR3 length is 16 residues. Trimming at V came to 0 bases and at J to 4 bases, leaving 9 bases not matched to a gene. The CDR3 nucleotides are TGCAGTGCTAGAGATAGGCTAGCGGGAAGTGTAGAGACCCAGTACTTC. Translation gives CSARDRLAGSVETQYF.

This clonotype has ten or more counts. V and J are TRBV4-1 and TRBJ1-4; D is uncertain. The CDR3 runs to 15 residues. Germline CDR1 MGHRA, CDR2 YSYEKL. The germline V and J ends were trimmed by 4 bases and 0 bases, with 9 bases remaining between them. CDR3 amino acids: CASSRATATNEKLFF. Written as DNA, the CDR3 is TGCGCCAGCAGCCGGGCCACTGCAACTAATGAAAAACTGTTTTTT.

Worth noting for this clonotype: One end of the junction fails to match germline, which may point to a read error. The chain has TRBV12-3 or TRBV12-4 and TRBJ2-3, with a possible D match to TRBD2 (5 bases). The CDR3 has 19 residues. This chain's CDR3 is CASCLLLGSKPAGPDTQYF. As DNA, the CDR3 is TGTGCCAGCTGTTTACTTCTGGGGTCCAAACCCGCGGGCCCAGATACGCAGTATTTT.

This clonotype was seen a handful of times. The V and J genes are TRBV5-1 and TRBJ1-1; TRBD1 might be the D (6 bases). Trimming shortened V by 1 base and J by 7 bases, and 29 bases separated the two germline ends. Germline CDR1 reads SGHRS; CDR2 reads YFSETQ. This CDR3 spans 19 amino acids. CDR3 residues: CASSLISLSGASIRGEAFF. In nucleotides, the CDR3 is TGCGCCAGCAGCTTGATTTCTCTGTCAGGGGCGAGTATACGCGGTGAAGCTTTCTTT.

This clonotype occurred many times. The chain combines TRBV20-1 with TRBJ2-5; 8 positions agree with TRBD2. J was trimmed by 2 bases and V by 6 bases; bases with no gene match: 11. Per germline, CDR1 DFQATT and CDR2 SNEGSKA (reference sequence). The CDR3 length is 15 residues. In nucleotides, the CDR3 is TGCAGTGCAGGGTCGCTAGCGGGTCGGCAAGAGACCCAGTACTTC. Translated: CSAGSLAGRQETQYF.

This clonotype was detected once. An end of the junction does not agree with germline; a read error may underlie this. The rearrangement links TRBV20-1 to TRBJ1-1, with D unresolved. Germline V gene lookup returns CDR1 DFQATT and CDR2 SNEGSKA (reference sequence). The CDR3 spans 15 residues. The CDR3 DNA reads as TGCAGTGCTAAGGGATCTGGACGGGCGAACACTGAAGCTTCCTTT. This encodes CSAKGSGRANTEASF.

The chain links TRBV5-1 to TRBJ2-3, with D perhaps matching TRBD1 or TRBD2 (5 bases each). Trimming pared 3 bases from V and 2 bases from J, leaving 13 bases between. The germline CDR1 and CDR2 sequences are SGHRS and YFSETQ. The length of the CDR3 is 15 residues. CDR3 DNA: TGCGCCAGCAGCTCAGGGACCGATTCCACAGATACGCAGTATTTT. It specifies CASSSGTDSTDTQYF.

The sample holds a few counts of this clonotype. V usage is TRBV27 and J usage is TRBJ1-5; TRBD1 matches at 7 bases. The CDR3 covers 17 residues. Germline V CDR1 and CDR2: MNHEY, SMNVEV (reference sequence). Germline trimming cut 5 bases from V and 0 bases from J; bases unmatched to any gene: 10. Here the CDR3 reads CASSRRGDSYSNQPQHF. The CDR3 DNA reads TGTGCCAGCAGTCGTAGGGGGGACAGTTATAGCAATCAGCCCCAGCATTTT.

At least ten counts were recorded for this clonotype. The rearrangement links TRBV20-1 to TRBJ1-2; D remains unclear. V gave up 0 bases and J gave up 7 bases, with 12 bases separating them. The length of the CDR3 is 13 residues. Germline CDR1 reads DFQATT; CDR2 reads SNEGSKA (reference sequence). CDR3 loop: CSARERPWLGYTF. The CDR3 coding sequence is TGCAGTGCTAGAGAGCGACCGTGGCTTGGCTACACCTTC.

The chain is built from TRBV5-1 and TRBJ1-1; maybe TRBD1 (6 bases). V lost 3 bases to trimming and J lost 5 bases, with 14 bases between them. CDR3 length: 14 residues. Germline V gene lookup returns CDR1 SGHRS and CDR2 YFSETQ. The CDR3 DNA reads TGCGCCAGCAGCTCCCAGGGGATGGGAACTGAAGCTTTCTTT. Protein sequence: CASSSQGMGTEAFF.

The V gene is TRBV5-1, the J gene TRBJ2-3; weak D call: TRBD2 (5 bases). Trimming stripped 0 bases from V and 5 bases from J, with 13 bases between. The CDR3 runs to 15 residues. CDR1 and CDR2 (germline): SGHRS, YFSETQ. The CDR3 DNA is TGCGCCAGCAGCTTGGGAGCGAGCGGCGGAGATACGCAGTATTTT. This codes for CASSLGASGGDTQYF.

This clonotype appeared many times. The CDR3: CATSSIGDRATSYEQYF. CDR3 nucleotides: TGTGCCACCAGTTCGATCGGAGACAGGGCCACATCCTACGAGCAGTACTTC. V is TRBV15 and J is TRBJ2-7, with 7 bases that match TRBD1. V lost 6 bases to trimming and J lost 1 base; unmatched junction nucleotides: 15. CDR3 length equals 17 residues. CDR1 and CDR2 from the germline V gene are LNHNV and YYDKDF (reference sequence). Combining the CDR3 with reference TRBV15 and TRBJ2-7 gives the whole variable domain DAMVIQNPRYQVTQFGKPVTLSCSQTLNHNVMYWYQQKSSQAPKLLFHYYDKDFNNEADTPDNFQSRRPNTSFCFLDIRSPGLGDTAMYLCATSSIGDRATSYEQYFGPGTRLTVT.

This rearrangement joins TRBV4-2 to TRBJ2-1; TRBD2 matches at 12 bases. Trimming took 8 bases from V and 7 from J; bases not matched to a gene: 9. Germline V CDR1 and CDR2: LGHNA, YNFKEQ. This CDR3 contains 15 residues. The CDR3 sequence: CASGFGLAGGNEQFF. CDR3 DNA: TGTGCCAGCGGCTTTGGGCTAGCGGGGGGGAATGAGCAGTTCTTC.

This clonotype came up many times. The gene calls are TRBV6-2 or TRBV6-3 and TRBJ1-5, with 7 bases fitting TRBD1. The germline gives CDR1 MNHEY, CDR2 SVGEGT. The CDR3 loop spans 14 amino acids. J lost 2 bases, V lost 6 bases, and 4 bases had no gene match. The CDR3 DNA follows: TGTGCCAGCAGCTGGACAGGCCGCAATCAGCCCCAGCATTTT. The encoded protein is CASSWTGRNQPQHF.

This clonotype was picked up many times. The rearrangement uses TRBV20-1 and TRBJ1-1; D remains unclear. The V end was cut by 3 bases, the J end by 3 bases, with 11 bases between. The CDR3 is 13 amino acids. The germline V gene has CDR1 DFQATT and CDR2 SNEGSKA (reference sequence). The CDR3 region is CSARARADTEAFF. CDR3 sequence (DNA): TGCAGTGCTAGGGCGAGGGCGGACACTGAAGCTTTCTTT.

The gene calls are TRBV12-3 or TRBV12-4 and TRBJ1-5; D unresolved. The V end lost 5 bases, the J end lost 7 bases, and 18 bases lay between the germline ends. CDR3 size: 15 residues. This CDR3 is CASSPGTLFWQPQHF. CDR3 sequence (DNA): TGTGCCAGCAGTCCGGGTACCCTTTTTTGGCAGCCCCAGCATTTT.

The gene calls are TRBV27 and TRBJ1-4; D is unresolved. This CDR3 spans 14 amino acids. The germline V gene encodes CDR1 MNHEY and CDR2 SMNVEV (reference sequence). V was cut by 3 bases and J by 7 bases, with 12 bases left in between. The CDR3 bases are TGTGCCAGCAGTTTGGTGGGGATTGGTGAAAAACTGTTTTTT. Translating it yields CASSLVGIGEKLFF.

This chain links TRBV20-1 with TRBJ2-6, with TRBD1 matching 7 bases. The CDR3 runs to 17 residues. Germline CDR1 reads DFQATT; CDR2 reads SNEGSKA (reference sequence). Trimming took 0 bases from V and 0 from J; bases not matched to a gene: 5. The CDR3: CSAREVRQGSGANVLTF. CDR3 nucleotides: TGCAGTGCTAGAGAAGTCCGACAGGGCTCTGGGGCCAACGTCCTGACTTTC.